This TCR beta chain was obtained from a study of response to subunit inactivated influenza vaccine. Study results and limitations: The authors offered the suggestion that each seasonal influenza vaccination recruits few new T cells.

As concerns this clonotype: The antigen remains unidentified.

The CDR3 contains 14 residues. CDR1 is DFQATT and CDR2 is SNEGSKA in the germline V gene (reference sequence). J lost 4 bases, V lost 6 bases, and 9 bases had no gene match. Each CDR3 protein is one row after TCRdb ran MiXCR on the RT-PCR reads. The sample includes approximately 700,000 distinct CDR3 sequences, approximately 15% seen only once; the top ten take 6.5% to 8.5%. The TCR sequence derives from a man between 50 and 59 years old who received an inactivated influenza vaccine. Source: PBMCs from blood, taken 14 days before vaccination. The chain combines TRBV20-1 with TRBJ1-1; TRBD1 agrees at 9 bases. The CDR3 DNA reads TGCAGTGCAGCTAGGGGGACAGGGTCCACTGAAGCTTTCTTT. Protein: CSAARGTGSTEAFF.